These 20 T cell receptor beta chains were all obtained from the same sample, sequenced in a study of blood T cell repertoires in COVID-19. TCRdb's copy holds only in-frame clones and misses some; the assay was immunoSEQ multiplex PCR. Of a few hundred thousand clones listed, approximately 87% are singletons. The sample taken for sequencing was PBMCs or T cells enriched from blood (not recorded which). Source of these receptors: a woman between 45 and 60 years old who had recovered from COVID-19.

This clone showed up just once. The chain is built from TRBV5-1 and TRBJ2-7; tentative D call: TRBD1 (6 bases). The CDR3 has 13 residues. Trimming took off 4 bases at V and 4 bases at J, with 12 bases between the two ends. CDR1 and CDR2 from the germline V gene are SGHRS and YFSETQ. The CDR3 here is CASSSTGLYEQYF. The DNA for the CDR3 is TGCGCCAGCAGCAGCACAGGGTTGTACGAGCAGTACTTC.

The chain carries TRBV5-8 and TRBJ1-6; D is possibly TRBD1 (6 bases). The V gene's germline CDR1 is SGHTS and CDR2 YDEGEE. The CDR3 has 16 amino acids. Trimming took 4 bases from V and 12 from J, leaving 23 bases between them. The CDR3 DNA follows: TGTGCCAGCAGCGCCCCCAGGGGTCTTGGGGCTGGACCCCTCCACTTT. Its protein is CASSAPRGLGAGPLHF.

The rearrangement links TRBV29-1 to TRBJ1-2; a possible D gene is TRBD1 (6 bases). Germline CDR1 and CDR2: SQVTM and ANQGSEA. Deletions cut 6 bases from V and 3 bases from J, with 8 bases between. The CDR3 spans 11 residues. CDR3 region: CSVHRDYGYTF. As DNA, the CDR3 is TGCAGCGTGCACAGGGACTATGGCTACACCTTC.

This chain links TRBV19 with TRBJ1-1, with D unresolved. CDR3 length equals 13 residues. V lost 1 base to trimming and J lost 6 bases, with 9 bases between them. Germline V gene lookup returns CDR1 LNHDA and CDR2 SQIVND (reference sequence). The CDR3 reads CASSIGSGSEAFF. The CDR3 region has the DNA TGTGCCAGTAGTATAGGTTCGGGATCTGAAGCTTTCTTT.

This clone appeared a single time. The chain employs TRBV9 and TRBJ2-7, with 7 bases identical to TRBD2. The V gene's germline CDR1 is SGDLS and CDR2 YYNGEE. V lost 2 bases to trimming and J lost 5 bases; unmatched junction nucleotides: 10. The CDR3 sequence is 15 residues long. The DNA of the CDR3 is TGTGCCAGCAGCGTGGGAGGGACCGTTCCCAACGAGCAGTACTTC. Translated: CASSVGGTVPNEQYF.

The chain's CDR3 is CASSYGNELVAEQFF. CDR3 coding DNA: TGTGCCAGCAGTTACGGCAATGAGCTCGTAGCGGAGCAGTTCTTC. The chain has TRBV6-2 or TRBV6-3 and TRBJ2-1; D perhaps matches TRBD2 (5 bases). V shed 2 bases and J shed 10 bases, with 18 bases lying between them. The germline CDR1 and CDR2 sequences are MNHEY and SVGEGT. The CDR3 consists of 15 residues.

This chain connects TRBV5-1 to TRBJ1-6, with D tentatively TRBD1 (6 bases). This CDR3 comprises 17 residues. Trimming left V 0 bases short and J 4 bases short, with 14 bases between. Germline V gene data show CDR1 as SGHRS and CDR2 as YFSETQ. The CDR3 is CASSLELTRGYNSPLHF. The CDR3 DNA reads TGCGCCAGCAGCTTGGAACTCACCAGGGGTTATAATTCACCCCTCCACTTT. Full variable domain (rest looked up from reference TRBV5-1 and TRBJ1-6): KAGVTQTPRYLIKTRGQQVTLSCSPISGHRSVSWYQQTPGQGLQFLFEYFSETQRNKGNFPGRFSGRQFSNSRSEMNVSTLELGDSALYLCASSLELTRGYNSPLHFGNGTRLTVT.

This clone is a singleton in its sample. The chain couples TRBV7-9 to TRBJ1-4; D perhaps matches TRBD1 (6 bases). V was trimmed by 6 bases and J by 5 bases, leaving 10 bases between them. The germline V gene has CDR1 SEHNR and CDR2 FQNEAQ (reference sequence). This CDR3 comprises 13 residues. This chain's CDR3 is CASRHRDNEKLFF. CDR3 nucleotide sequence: TGTGCCAGCAGACACAGGGACAATGAAAAACTGTTTTTT.

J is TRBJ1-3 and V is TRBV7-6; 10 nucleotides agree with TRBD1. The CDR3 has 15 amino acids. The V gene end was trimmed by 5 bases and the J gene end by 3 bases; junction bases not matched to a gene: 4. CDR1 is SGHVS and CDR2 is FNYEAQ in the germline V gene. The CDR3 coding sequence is TGTGCCAGCAGCCCAGGGACAGGGGTTGGAAACACCATATATTTT. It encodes CASSPGTGVGNTIYF.

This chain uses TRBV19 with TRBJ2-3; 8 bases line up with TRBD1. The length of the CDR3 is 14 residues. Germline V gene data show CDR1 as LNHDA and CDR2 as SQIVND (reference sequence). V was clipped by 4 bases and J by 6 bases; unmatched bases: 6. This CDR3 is CASSTQGAGDTQYF. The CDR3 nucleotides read TGTGCCAGTAGTACCCAGGGGGCAGGGGATACGCAGTATTTT.

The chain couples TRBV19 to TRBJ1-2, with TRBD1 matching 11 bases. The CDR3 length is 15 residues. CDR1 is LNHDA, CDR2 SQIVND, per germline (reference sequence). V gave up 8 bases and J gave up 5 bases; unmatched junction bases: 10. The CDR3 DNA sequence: TGTGCCAGTGCTGCCGGGACAGGGGGTTGGTATGGCTACACCTTC. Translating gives CASAAGTGGWYGYTF.

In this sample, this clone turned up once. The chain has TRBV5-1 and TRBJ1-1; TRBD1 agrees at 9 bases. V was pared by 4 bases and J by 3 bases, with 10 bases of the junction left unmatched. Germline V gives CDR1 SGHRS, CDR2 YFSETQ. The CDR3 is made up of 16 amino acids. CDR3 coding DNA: TGCGCCAGCAGCCCCGGGACAGGGTTCGGCGACACTGAAGCTTTCTTT. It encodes CASSPGTGFGDTEAFF.

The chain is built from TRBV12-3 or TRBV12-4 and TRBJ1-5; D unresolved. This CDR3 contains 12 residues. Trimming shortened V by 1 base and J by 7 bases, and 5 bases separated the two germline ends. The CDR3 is CASSLGQQPQHF. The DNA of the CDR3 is TGTGCCAGCAGTTTAGGGCAACAGCCCCAGCATTTT.

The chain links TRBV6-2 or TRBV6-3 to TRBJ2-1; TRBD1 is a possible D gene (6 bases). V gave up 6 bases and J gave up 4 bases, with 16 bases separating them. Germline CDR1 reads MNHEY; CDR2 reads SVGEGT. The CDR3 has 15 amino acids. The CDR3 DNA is TGTGCCAGCAGCCCCGACAGGATCCAGTACAATGAGCAGTTCTTC. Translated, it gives CASSPDRIQYNEQFF.

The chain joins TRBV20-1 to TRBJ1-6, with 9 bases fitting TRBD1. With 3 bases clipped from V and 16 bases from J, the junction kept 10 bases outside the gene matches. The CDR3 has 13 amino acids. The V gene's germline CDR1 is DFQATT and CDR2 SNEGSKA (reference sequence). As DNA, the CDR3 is TGCAGTGCTAGTTCCGTGGGACAGGGAGAGCTCCACTTT. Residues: CSASSVGQGELHF.

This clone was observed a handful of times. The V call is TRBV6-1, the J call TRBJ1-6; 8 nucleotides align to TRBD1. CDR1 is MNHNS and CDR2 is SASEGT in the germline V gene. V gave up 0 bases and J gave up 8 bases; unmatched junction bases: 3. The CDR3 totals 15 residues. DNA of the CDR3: TGTGCCAGCAGTGAAGCGCAGGGGGCGCATTCACCCCTCCACTTT. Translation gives CASSEAQGAHSPLHF.

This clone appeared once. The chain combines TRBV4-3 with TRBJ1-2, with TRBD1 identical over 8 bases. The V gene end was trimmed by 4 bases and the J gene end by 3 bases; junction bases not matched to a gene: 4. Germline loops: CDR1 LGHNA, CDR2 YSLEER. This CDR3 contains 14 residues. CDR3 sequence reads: CASSPKQGDYGYTF. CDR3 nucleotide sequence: TGCGCCAGCAGCCCGAAACAGGGGGACTATGGCTACACCTTC.

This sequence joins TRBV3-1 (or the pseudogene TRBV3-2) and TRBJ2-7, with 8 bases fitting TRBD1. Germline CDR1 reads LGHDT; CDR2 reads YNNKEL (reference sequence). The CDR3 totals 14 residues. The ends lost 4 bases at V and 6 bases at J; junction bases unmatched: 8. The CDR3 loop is CASSLQQGAFEQYF. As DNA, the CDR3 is TGTGCCAGCAGCCTGCAGCAGGGGGCCTTCGAGCAGTACTTC.

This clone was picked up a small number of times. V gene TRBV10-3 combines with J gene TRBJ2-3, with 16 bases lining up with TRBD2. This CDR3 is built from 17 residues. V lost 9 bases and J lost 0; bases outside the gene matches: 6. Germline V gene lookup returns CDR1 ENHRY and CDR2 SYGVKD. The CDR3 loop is CAIAGTSGGVSTDTQYF. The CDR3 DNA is TGTGCCATAGCCGGGACTAGCGGGGGGGTTAGCACAGATACGCAGTATTTT.

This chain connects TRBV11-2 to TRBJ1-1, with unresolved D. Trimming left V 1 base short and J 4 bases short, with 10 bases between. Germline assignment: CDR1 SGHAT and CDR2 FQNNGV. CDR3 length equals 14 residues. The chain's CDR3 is CASSLVSFGTEAFF. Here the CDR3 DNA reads TGTGCCAGCAGCTTAGTATCTTTCGGCACTGAAGCTTTCTTT. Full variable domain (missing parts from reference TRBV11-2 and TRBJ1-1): EAGVAQSPRYKIIEKRQSVAFWCNPISGHATLYWYQQILGQGPKLLIQFQNNGVVDDSQLPKDRFSAERLKGVDSTLKIQPAKLEDSAVYLCASSLVSFGTEAFFGQGTRLTVV.